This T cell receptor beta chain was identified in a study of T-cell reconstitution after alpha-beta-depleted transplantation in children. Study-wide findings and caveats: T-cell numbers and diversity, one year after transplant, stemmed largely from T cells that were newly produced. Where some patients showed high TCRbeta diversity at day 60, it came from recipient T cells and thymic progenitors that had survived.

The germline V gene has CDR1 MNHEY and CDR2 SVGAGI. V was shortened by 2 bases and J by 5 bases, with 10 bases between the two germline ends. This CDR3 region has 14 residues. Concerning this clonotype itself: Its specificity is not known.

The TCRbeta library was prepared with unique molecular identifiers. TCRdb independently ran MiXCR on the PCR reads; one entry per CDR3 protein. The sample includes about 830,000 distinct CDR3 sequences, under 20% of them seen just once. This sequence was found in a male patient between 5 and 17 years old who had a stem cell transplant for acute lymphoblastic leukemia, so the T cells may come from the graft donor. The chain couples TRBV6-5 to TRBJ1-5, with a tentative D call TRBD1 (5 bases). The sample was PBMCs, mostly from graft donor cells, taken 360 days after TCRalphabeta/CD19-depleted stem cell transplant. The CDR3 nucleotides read TGTGCCAGCAGTTACCGGGGCACGGATCAGCCCCAGCATTTT. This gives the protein CASSYRGTDQPQHF.